This T cell receptor (beta chain) was sequenced during a study of cytotoxic CD8 clonotypes in ibrutinib-treated CLL. General study findings and limits: For progressing versus sustained-remission patients, sampling times were not the same.

Comment on this clone: The antigen remains unidentified.

Profiling relied on immunoSEQ multiplex PCR, and the TCRdb table lists in-frame clones only, not all of them. The repertoire holds 150,000 or so clones, with approximately 81% as singletons. Germline CDR1 is SGHNT and CDR2 is YYREEE (reference sequence). Trimming pared 1 base from V and 3 bases from J, leaving 11 bases between. This CDR3 contains 15 residues. The sequence derives from a human donor with chronic lymphocytic leukemia. The chain carries TRBV5-4 and TRBJ2-1; D is possibly TRBD1 (6 bases). The sequences come from PBMCs, collected after 12 months of ibrutinib treatment. This chain's CDR3 is CASSLQGRGYNEQFF. The DNA for the CDR3 is TGTGCCAGCAGCTTGCAGGGGCGCGGCTACAATGAGCAGTTCTTC.